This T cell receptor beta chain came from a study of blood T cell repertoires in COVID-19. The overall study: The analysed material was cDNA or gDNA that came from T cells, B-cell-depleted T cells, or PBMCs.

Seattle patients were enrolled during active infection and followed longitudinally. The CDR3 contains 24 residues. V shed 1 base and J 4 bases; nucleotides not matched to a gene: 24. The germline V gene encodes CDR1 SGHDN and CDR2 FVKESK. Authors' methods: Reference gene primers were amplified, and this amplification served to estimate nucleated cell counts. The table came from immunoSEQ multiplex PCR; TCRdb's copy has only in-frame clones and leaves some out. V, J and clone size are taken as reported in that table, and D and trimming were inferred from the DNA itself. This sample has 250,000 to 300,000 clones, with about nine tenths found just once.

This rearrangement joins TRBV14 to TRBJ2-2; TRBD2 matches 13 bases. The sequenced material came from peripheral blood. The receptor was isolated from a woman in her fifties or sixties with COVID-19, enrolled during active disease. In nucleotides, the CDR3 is TGTGCCAGCAGCCAAGTTGGACTAGCGGGAGTGGGCCTCTTGGGTTTCGGAAGCACCGGGGAGCTGTTTTTT. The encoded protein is CASSQVGLAGVGLLGFGSTGELFF. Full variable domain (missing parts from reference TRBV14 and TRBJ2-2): EAGVTQFPSHSVIEKGQTVTLRCDPISGHDNLYWYRRVMGKEIKFLLHFVKESKQDESGMPNNRFLAERTGGTYSTLKVQPAELEDSGVYFCASSQVGLAGVGLLGFGSTGELFFGEGSRLTVL.